These 21 T cell receptor beta chains came from one sample sequenced in a study of siplizumab effects on memory and regulatory T cells (dated 2019 in TCRdb). Libraries were made using the immunoSEQ multiplex PCR assay. Sourced from immuneACCESS, this table was stored by TCRdb with only in-frame sequences that have V and J called. A share of the clones is absent; for the studies checked, an unresolved V gene accounts for under half, and the remainder has no known explanation. A total of some 120,000 clones appear in this sample, less than 95% of them only once. The ten largest clonotypes hold roughly 1.7% of the sample. The material sequenced was non-Treg CD4+ T cells sorted from blood. Reading the label with the study, this specimen's cell subset or site is: FACS-sorted unstimulated CD4+ non-regulatory T cells. The receptor source for this set is a human donor in good health.

The CDR3 loop reads CASSRDFAGANVLTF. As DNA, the CDR3 is TGTGCCAGCAGTCGGGACTTTGCTGGGGCCAACGTCCTGACTTTC. The rearrangement joins TRBV6-6 to TRBJ2-6; a possible D gene is TRBD2 (6 bases). V lost 5 bases, J lost 2 bases, and 10 bases lay in between. Germline V lookup: CDR1 MNHNY, CDR2 SVGAGI (reference sequence). This CDR3 comprises 15 residues.

The chain is built from TRBV29-1 and TRBJ2-2; D gene ambiguous. V gave up 4 bases and J gave up 1 base, with 13 bases separating them. Germline V CDR1 and CDR2: SQVTM, ANQGSEA. CDR3 size: 15 residues. The CDR3 DNA follows: TGCAGCGTTGGAAAATTGGGCGGGAACACCGGGGAGCTGTTTTTT. This codes for CSVGKLGGNTGELFF.

V and J are TRBV7-2 and TRBJ1-1; D not certain. Germline CDR1 is SGHTA and CDR2 is FQGNSA. V was trimmed by 4 bases and J by 4 bases, leaving 13 bases between them. The CDR3 contains 14 residues. The CDR3 loop reads CASSSHPGGTEAFF. DNA of the CDR3: TGTGCCAGCAGCTCACACCCGGGAGGCACTGAAGCTTTCTTT.

The chain carries TRBV30 and TRBJ2-7; 7 bases line up with TRBD2. The germline V gene has CDR1 GTSNPN and CDR2 SVGIG (reference sequence). The V and J ends lost 7 bases and 2 bases, in that order; junction bases with no gene match: 2. This CDR3 contains 11 residues. In DNA form, the CDR3 reads TGTGCCTTTGGACTAGCCTACGAGCAGTACTTC. This encodes CAFGLAYEQYF.

This chain uses TRBV13 with TRBJ2-5; the D is unclear. The CDR3 spans 11 residues. Germline values: CDR1 PRHDT, CDR2 FYEKMQ (reference sequence). Trimming pared 6 bases from V and 5 bases from J, leaving 7 bases between. The CDR3 loop reads CASSIMETQYF. CDR3 nucleotide sequence: TGTGCCAGCAGTATAATGGAGACCCAGTACTTC.

This chain uses TRBV21-1 with TRBJ2-3. TRBV21-1 is a listed pseudogene. This CDR3 is 15 amino acids long. Here the CDR3 DNA reads TGTGCCAGCGCCCGGGACGGGGACCGCACAGATACGCAGTATTTT. Encoded protein: CASARDGDRTDTQYF.

The chain joins TRBV7-2 to TRBJ1-1; D gene unclear. The germline V gene has CDR1 SGHTA and CDR2 FQGNSA. Trimming took off 1 base at V and 1 base at J, with 7 bases between the two ends. The CDR3 consists of 14 residues. CDR3 nucleotide sequence: TGTGCCAGCAGCTTAGGGAACACGAACACTGAAGCTTTCTTT. Translated: CASSLGNTNTEAFF.

In nucleotides, the CDR3 is TGTGCCAGCAGAACAGGGGGGAGCTCCTACGAGCAGTACTTC. It is translated as CASRTGGSSYEQYF. V is TRBV6-6 and J is TRBJ2-5; 8 bases line up with TRBD1. The DNA end is a closer match to TRBJ2-7, so the J assignment may be wrong. The CDR3 loop spans 14 amino acids. The germline CDR1 and CDR2 sequences are MNHNY and SVGAGI (reference sequence).

The genes are TRBV12-1 and TRBJ2-5; no check of the table's D call, TRBD1, against the DNA was made. TRBV12-1 is a listed pseudogene. The length of the CDR3 is 12 residues. CDR3 nucleotide sequence: TGTGCCAGCAGCTGCCCCAGGGAGACCCAGTACTTC. It is translated as CASSCPRETQYF.

The chain couples TRBV18 to TRBJ1-2; D is unresolved. Germline V gene lookup returns CDR1 KGHSH and CDR2 LQKENI. There are 12 residues in the CDR3. V dropped 3 bases and J dropped 4 bases, with 6 bases sitting between them. The DNA of the CDR3 is TGTGCCAGCTCACCTCGGGCCTATGGCTACACCTTC. Its protein product is CASSPRAYGYTF.

V is TRBV7-6 and J is TRBJ1-4, with D possibly matching TRBD1 (5 bases). This CDR3 is built from 17 residues. Germline V lookup: CDR1 SGHVS, CDR2 FNYEAQ. The V end was cut by 3 bases, the J end by 2 bases, with 16 bases between. CDR3 residues: CASSFGSGNLTNEKLFF. CDR3 coding DNA: TGTGCCAGCAGCTTCGGGTCAGGGAACCTGACTAATGAAAAACTGTTTTTT.

The chain is built from TRBV5-6 and TRBJ1-6, with TRBD1 matching 9 bases. Losses at the gene ends were 0 bases for V and 10 bases for J; bases not matched to a gene: 8. This CDR3 contains 16 residues. The V gene's germline CDR1 is SGHDT and CDR2 YYEEEE. The CDR3 protein is CASSLGGTGRLSPLHF. CDR3 in DNA: TGTGCCAGCAGCTTGGGCGGGACAGGGCGTCTGTCACCCCTCCACTTT.

This rearrangement joins TRBV18 to TRBJ2-3; D perhaps matches TRBD2 (6 bases). Germline V CDR1 and CDR2: KGHSH, LQKENI. The CDR3 runs to 13 residues. Trimming left V 3 bases short and J 6 bases short, with 10 bases between. This chain's CDR3 is CASSPRGVDTQYF. In DNA form, the CDR3 reads TGTGCCAGCTCACCGCGGGGTGTGGATACGCAGTATTTT. Complete variable domain (other parts from reference TRBV18 and TRBJ2-3): NAGVMQNPRHLVRRRGQEARLRCSPMKGHSHVYWYRQLPEEGLKFMVYLQKENIIDESGMPKERFSAEFPKEGPSILRIQQVVRGDSAAYFCASSPRGVDTQYFGPGTRLTVL.

The rearrangement links TRBV19 to TRBJ1-5; D is possibly TRBD1 (6 bases). Germline CDR1 reads LNHDA; CDR2 reads SQIVND (reference sequence). V lost 2 bases to trimming and J lost 8 bases, with 16 bases between them. CDR3 length equals 15 residues. Here the CDR3 DNA reads TGTGCCAGTAGTATAATGGGGGAGGGGGAGAAGCCCCAGCATTTT. Its protein product is CASSIMGEGEKPQHF.

The genes are TRBV12-5 and TRBJ2-7; 9 bases align to TRBD1. The CDR3 runs 14 residues. Germline assignment: CDR1 LGHNT and CDR2 FRNRAP. V lost 3 bases, J lost 6 bases, and 6 bases stayed unmatched. Written as DNA, the CDR3 is TGTGCTAGTGGTTTTACAGGGGGCGGGGGCGAGCAGTACTTC. It codes for CASGFTGGGGEQYF.

In nucleotides, the CDR3 is TGCAGCGTTGGTCATGGCTCTGGGGCCAACGTCCTGACTTTC. Protein sequence: CSVGHGSGANVLTF. This sequence joins TRBV29-1 and TRBJ2-6; no firm D call. Germline CDR1 and CDR2: SQVTM and ANQGSEA. The CDR3 has 14 amino acids. V lost 4 bases, J lost 0 bases, and 7 bases lay in between.

The chain has TRBV7-8 and TRBJ2-1, with TRBD2 identical over 7 bases. This CDR3 region has 15 residues. The germline V gene encodes CDR1 SGHVS and CDR2 FQNEAQ. V was pared by 1 base and J by 9 bases, with 9 bases of the junction left unmatched. CDR3 sequence: CASSLGTRDGGEQFF. The CDR3 bases are TGTGCCAGCAGCTTAGGGACTAGAGATGGAGGTGAGCAGTTCTTC. Looking up the rest from reference TRBV7-8 and TRBJ2-1 gives the full variable domain: GAGVSQSPRYKVAKRGQDVALRCDPISGHVSLFWYQQALGQGPEFLTYFQNEAQLDKSGLPSDRFFAERPEGSVSTLKIQRTQQEDSAVYLCASSLGTRDGGEQFFGPGTRLTVL.

This chain connects TRBV5-6 to TRBJ1-2; 8 positions agree with TRBD1. Germline V gives CDR1 SGHDT, CDR2 YYEEEE. This CDR3 contains 12 residues. After removal of 4 bases from V and 8 bases from J, the junction contained 4 bases not matched to a gene. In DNA, the CDR3 is TGTGCCAGCAGCCGGGACAGGAGCGGCTACACCTTC. This codes for CASSRDRSGYTF.

The chain has TRBV5-6 and TRBJ2-7; possibly TRBD1 for D (7 bases). The V gene lost 4 bases and the J gene lost 5 bases, with 10 bases spanning the gap. Germline V lookup: CDR1 SGHDT, CDR2 YYEEEE. The length of the CDR3 is 12 residues. In DNA, the CDR3 is TGTGCCAGCAGCCGCGGGACAGACGAGCAGTACTTC. Encoded protein: CASSRGTDEQYF.

This clone was detected once. The chain links TRBV10-3 to TRBJ2-3; no reliable D call. V was clipped by 2 bases and J by 2 bases, with 8 bases between them. Germline loops: CDR1 ENHRY, CDR2 SYGVKD. This CDR3 is built from 14 residues. The CDR3 sequence is CAISERADTDTQYF. The CDR3 bases are TGTGCCATCAGTGAGAGGGCGGACACAGATACGCAGTATTTT.

The V call is TRBV5-1, the J call TRBJ1-5, with TRBD1 identical over 7 bases. V was clipped by 1 base and J by 2 bases; unmatched bases: 3. CDR1 and CDR2 (germline): SGHRS, YFSETQ. CDR3 length: 15 residues. CDR3 sequence (DNA): TGCGCCAGCAGCTTGACAGGGGTTGGCAATCAGCCCCAGCATTTT. It yields the protein CASSLTGVGNQPQHF.